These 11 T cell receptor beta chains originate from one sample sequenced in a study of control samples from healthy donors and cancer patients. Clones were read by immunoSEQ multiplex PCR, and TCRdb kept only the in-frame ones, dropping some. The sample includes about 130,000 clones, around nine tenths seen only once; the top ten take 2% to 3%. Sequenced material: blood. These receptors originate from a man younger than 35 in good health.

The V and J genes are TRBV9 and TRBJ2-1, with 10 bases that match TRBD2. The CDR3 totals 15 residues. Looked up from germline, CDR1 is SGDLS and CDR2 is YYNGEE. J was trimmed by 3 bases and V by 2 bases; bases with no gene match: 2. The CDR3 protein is CASSVSGGDYNEQFF. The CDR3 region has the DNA TGTGCCAGCAGCGTCAGCGGGGGGGACTACAATGAGCAGTTCTTC.

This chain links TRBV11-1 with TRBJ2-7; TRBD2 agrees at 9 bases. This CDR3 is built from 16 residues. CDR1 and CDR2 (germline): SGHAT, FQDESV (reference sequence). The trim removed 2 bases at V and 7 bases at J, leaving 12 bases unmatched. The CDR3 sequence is CASSLRSAGGSGEQYF. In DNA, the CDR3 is TGTGCCAGCAGCTTAAGGTCAGCGGGGGGCTCGGGGGAGCAGTACTTC.

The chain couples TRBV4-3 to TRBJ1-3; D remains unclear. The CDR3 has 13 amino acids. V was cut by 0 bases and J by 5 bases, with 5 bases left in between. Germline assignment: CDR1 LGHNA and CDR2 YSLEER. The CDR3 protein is CASSQDVRNTIYF. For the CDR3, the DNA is TGCGCCAGCAGCCAAGACGTCCGAAACACCATATATTTT.

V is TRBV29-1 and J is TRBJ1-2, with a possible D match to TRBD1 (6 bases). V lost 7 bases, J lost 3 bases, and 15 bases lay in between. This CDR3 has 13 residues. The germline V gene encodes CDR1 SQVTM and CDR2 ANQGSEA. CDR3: CSARSGADYGYTF. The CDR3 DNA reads TGCAGCGCTAGATCAGGGGCTGACTATGGCTACACCTTC.

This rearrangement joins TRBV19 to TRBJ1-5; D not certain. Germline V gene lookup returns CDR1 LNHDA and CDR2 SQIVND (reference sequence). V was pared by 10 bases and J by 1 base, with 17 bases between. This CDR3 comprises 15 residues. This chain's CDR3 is CATRPAWGSNQPQHF. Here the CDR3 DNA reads TGTGCCACCCGCCCGGCTTGGGGAAGCAATCAGCCCCAGCATTTT.

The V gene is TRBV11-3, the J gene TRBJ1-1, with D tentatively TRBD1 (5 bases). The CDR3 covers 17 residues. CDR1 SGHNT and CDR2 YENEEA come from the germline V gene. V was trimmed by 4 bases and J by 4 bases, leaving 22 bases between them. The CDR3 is CASSSRTGTTIGTEAFF. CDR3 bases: TGTGCCAGCAGCTCACGGACCGGGACGACCATAGGCACTGAAGCTTTCTTT.

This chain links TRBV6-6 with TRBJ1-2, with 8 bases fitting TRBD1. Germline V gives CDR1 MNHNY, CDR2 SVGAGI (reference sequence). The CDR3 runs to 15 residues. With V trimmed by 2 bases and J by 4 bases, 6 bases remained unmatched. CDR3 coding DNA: TGTGCCAGCAGTTACGCGACAGGGGTCCTCTATGGCTACACCTTC. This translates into CASSYATGVLYGYTF.

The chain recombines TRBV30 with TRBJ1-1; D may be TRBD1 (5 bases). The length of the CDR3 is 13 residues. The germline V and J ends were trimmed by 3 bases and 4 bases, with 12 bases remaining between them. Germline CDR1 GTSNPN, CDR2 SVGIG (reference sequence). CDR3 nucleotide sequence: TGTGCCTGGAGGGCCGGGGGGTTCACTGAAGCTTTCTTT. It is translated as CAWRAGGFTEAFF.

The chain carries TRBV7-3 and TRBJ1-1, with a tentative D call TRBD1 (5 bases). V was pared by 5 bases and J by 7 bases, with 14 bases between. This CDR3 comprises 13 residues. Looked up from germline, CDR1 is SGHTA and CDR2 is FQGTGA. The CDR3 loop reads CASSPGAEDEAFF. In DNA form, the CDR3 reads TGTGCCAGCAGCCCCGGGGCCGAGGATGAAGCTTTCTTT.

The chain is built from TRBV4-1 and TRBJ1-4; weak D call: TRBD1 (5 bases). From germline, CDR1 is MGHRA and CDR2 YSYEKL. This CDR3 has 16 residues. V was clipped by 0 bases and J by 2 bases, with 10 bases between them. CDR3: CASSQDRGWTNEKLFF. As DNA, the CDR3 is TGCGCCAGCAGCCAAGATCGGGGCTGGACTAATGAAAAACTGTTTTTT.

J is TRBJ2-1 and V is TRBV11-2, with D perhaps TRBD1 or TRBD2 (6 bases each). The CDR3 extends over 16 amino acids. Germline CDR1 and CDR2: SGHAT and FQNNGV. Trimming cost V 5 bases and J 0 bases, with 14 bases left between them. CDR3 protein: CASSQGGGISYNEQFF. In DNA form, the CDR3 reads TGTGCCAGCAGCCAAGGGGGAGGAATCTCCTACAATGAGCAGTTCTTC.